Included here is one T cell receptor (beta chain) sequence, with context. Antigen: not known. Other nucleotide sequences from this sample produce the same CDR3. This sample was taken from a study of beta chain features in type 1 diabetes. The wider study: Age and gender were similar between patients and healthy donors, as were cell yields.

This CDR3 is built from 13 residues. Germline V gene data show CDR1 as GTSNPN and CDR2 as SVGIG (reference sequence). Trimming removed 0 bases from V and 7 bases from J, with 10 bases in between. TCRB transcripts that were expressed got sequenced, as all of the isolated RNA had been reverse transcribed. Some 3.6 million reads on average were seen across naive, central memory and regulatory T cell samples. Libraries were prepared by immunoSEQ multiplex PCR; TCRdb keeps only in-frame clonotypes and omits some of them. This table holds around 260,000 clones, around 24% found once. Study-level results: Patients' naive, central memory and Treg TCRB repertoires seemed closer to one another than those of healthy donors. Across all four CD4+ subsets, people with type 1 diabetes showed modestly shorter TCRB CDR3s.

Purity exceeded 95% in all sorted populations. This TCR derives from a woman aged 25 to 39 with type 1 diabetes. Sequencing was carried out using naive CD4+ T cells from blood. The chain employs TRBV30 and TRBJ1-5, with a possible D match to TRBD1 (5 bases). CDR3 bases: TGTGCCTGGAGTGTAAGGGGCGCCCAGCCCCAGCATTTT. This encodes CAWSVRGAQPQHF. The full variable domain, rest sourced from reference TRBV30 and TRBJ1-5, is SQTIHQWPATLVQPVGSPLSLECTVEGTSNPNLYWYRQAAGRGLQLLFYSVGIGQISSEVPQNLSASRPQDRQFILSSKKLLLSDSGFYLCAWSVRGAQPQHFGDGTRLSIL.